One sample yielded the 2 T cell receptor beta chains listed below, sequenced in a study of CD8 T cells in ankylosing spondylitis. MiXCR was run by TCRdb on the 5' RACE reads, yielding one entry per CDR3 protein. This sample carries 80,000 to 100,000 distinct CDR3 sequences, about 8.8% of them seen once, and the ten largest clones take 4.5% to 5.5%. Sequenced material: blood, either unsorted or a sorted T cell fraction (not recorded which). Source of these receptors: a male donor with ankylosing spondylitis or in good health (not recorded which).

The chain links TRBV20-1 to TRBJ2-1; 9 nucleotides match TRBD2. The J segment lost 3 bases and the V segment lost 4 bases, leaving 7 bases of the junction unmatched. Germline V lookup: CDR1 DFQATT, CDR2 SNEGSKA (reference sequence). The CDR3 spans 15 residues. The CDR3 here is CSAIGRGGLYNEQFF. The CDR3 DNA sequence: TGCAGTGCTATAGGGCGGGGGGGCCTCTACAATGAGCAGTTCTTC.

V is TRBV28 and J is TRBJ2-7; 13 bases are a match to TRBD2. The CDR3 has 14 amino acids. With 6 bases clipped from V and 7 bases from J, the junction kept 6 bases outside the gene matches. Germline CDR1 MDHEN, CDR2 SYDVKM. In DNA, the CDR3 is TGTGCCAGCAGATCGGGACTAGCGGGGCGTGAGCAGTACTTC. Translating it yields CASRSGLAGREQYF.